The 17 T cell receptor beta chains given below trace back to one sample, sequenced in a study of T cells in Graves' hyperthyroidism and ophthalmopathy. Using RNA transcripts as the source, TCR beta CDR3 regions were amplified. First-round RT-PCR of the TCR CDR3 relied on the HTBI primer set. TCRdb passed the multiplex PCR reads through MiXCR, listing each CDR3 protein once. The profile shows approximately 270,000 distinct CDR3 sequences, more than 14% of them singletons. The sequenced sample consisted of blood. The receptors were sampled from a woman in her thirties or forties with Graves' hyperthyroidism that later progressed to Graves' ophthalmopathy.

This clonotype was seen repeatedly, ten times or more. This sequence joins TRBV7-8 and TRBJ2-5; 8 bases agree with TRBD2. This CDR3 is built from 17 residues. Trimming at V came to 1 base and at J to 1 base, leaving 8 bases not matched to a gene. The germline CDR1 and CDR2 sequences are SGHVS and FQNEAQ. In DNA, the CDR3 is TGTGCCAGCAGCTTAGGCGGTTCGGGGGGGGCCCAAGAGACCCAGTACTTC. Amino acid sequence: CASSLGGSGGAQETQYF.

The table lists this clonotype with a few counts. The rearrangement joins TRBV20-1 to TRBJ1-5; unclear D gene. Per the germline V gene, CDR1 is DFQATT and CDR2 is SNEGSKA (reference sequence). The CDR3 is 13 amino acids. The V end was cut by 1 base, the J end by 4 bases, with 8 bases between. The CDR3 region has the DNA TGCAGTGCTAGAGGCTCCCTTAATCAGCCCCAGCATTTT. Protein product: CSARGSLNQPQHF.

This clonotype was recorded many times. V and J are TRBV12-3 or TRBV12-4 and TRBJ2-1; 7 nucleotides match TRBD1. The CDR3 contains 16 residues. Unmatched junction bases numbered 7, after V lost 4 bases and J lost 1 base. The CDR3 is CASSYQGGGSYNEQFF. For the CDR3, the DNA is TGTGCCAGCAGTTACCAAGGGGGCGGATCCTACAATGAGCAGTTCTTC.

There are many counts of this clonotype. The genes are TRBV6-1 and TRBJ2-7; D is ambiguous. The CDR3 has 16 amino acids. Trimming removed 7 bases from V and 0 bases from J, with 19 bases in between. Germline assignment: CDR1 MNHNS and CDR2 SASEGT. Here the CDR3 DNA reads TGTGCCAGCACCGTTAGTCTGGTGGATCCCTCCTACGAGCAGTACTTC. Translation gives CASTVSLVDPSYEQYF.

This clonotype turned up a few times. The chain uses TRBV5-8 and TRBJ2-3; the match to TRBD2 covers 7 bases. Per the germline V gene, CDR1 is SGHTS and CDR2 is YDEGEE. This CDR3 spans 12 amino acids. The junction had 6 bases not matched to a gene; V was cut back by 0 bases and J by 14 bases. In nucleotides, the CDR3 is TGTGCCAGCAGCTTGGCAGGGACTATTCTGTATTTT. Translated, it gives CASSLAGTILYF. Full variable domain (remainder filled in from reference TRBV5-8 and TRBJ2-3): EAGVTQSPTHLIKTRGQQATLRCSPISGHTSVYWYQQALGLGLQFLLWYDEGEERNRGNFPPRFSGRQFPNYSSELNVNALELEDSALYLCASSLAGTILYFGPGTRLTVL.

This clonotype was seen repeatedly, ten times or more. This chain uses TRBV11-3 with TRBJ2-7; the match to TRBD1 covers 11 bases. J was trimmed by 2 bases and V by 0 bases; bases with no gene match: 9. The CDR3 is made up of 18 amino acids. CDR1 SGHNT and CDR2 YENEEA come from the germline V gene. CDR3 region: CASSLDRIWDRGTYEQYF. CDR3 nucleotides: TGTGCCAGCAGCTTAGATCGGATATGGGACAGGGGGACCTACGAGCAGTACTTC.

This clonotype was detected ten times or more. The chain uses TRBV10-3 and TRBJ2-3; 13 bases are a match to TRBD2. The CDR3 is 15 amino acids. CDR1 is ENHRY and CDR2 is SYGVKD in the germline V gene. The junction had 6 bases not matched to a gene; V was cut back by 10 bases and J by 2 bases. CDR3 bases: TGTGCCACCGGACTAGCGGGAGTGTCCACAGATACGCAGTATTTT. This gives the protein CATGLAGVSTDTQYF.

At least ten counts were recorded for this clonotype. J is TRBJ1-5 and V is TRBV18; the D gene is possibly TRBD1 (6 bases). V shed 8 bases and J shed 4 bases, with 12 bases lying between them. Germline-derived CDR1 and CDR2 are KGHSH and LQKENI. CDR3 length: 13 residues. CDR3 bases: TGTGCCAGCCAGCAGGGGCAGAATCAGCCCCAGCATTTT. The encoded protein is CASQQGQNQPQHF. The full variable domain, rest sourced from reference TRBV18 and TRBJ1-5, is NAGVMQNPRHLVRRRGQEARLRCSPMKGHSHVYWYRQLPEEGLKFMVYLQKENIIDESGMPKERFSAEFPKEGPSILRIQQVVRGDSAAYFCASQQGQNQPQHFGDGTRLSIL.

The sample holds many counts of this clonotype. The chain is built from TRBV20-1 and TRBJ1-1; TRBD1 might be the D (6 bases). V gave up 5 bases and J gave up 3 bases, with 13 bases separating them. CDR1 is DFQATT and CDR2 is SNEGSKA in the germline V gene (reference sequence). CDR3 length: 13 residues. This CDR3 is CSAPGQPDTEAFF. The CDR3, as DNA: TGCAGTGCTCCCGGACAGCCGGACACTGAAGCTTTCTTT.

This clonotype turned up a few times. This chain uses TRBV7-9 with TRBJ1-2; 9 bases line up with TRBD1. V shed 3 bases and J 4 bases; nucleotides not matched to a gene: 9. This CDR3 is 16 amino acids long. Germline assignment: CDR1 SEHNR and CDR2 FQNEAQ (reference sequence). Written as DNA, the CDR3 is TGTGCCAGCAGCTTCCCCAACAGGGGGCATCGCTATGGCTACACCTTC. Its translation: CASSFPNRGHRYGYTF. Filled out from reference TRBV7-9 and TRBJ1-2, the complete variable domain reads DTGVSQNPRHKITKRGQNVTFRCDPISEHNRLYWYRQTLGQGPEFLTYFQNEAQLEKSRLLSDRFSAERPKGSFSTLEIQRTEQGDSAMYLCASSFPNRGHRYGYTFGSGTRLTVV.

This clonotype was observed a handful of times. The V and J genes are TRBV6-1 and TRBJ1-5, with D tentatively TRBD1 (5 bases). V was trimmed by 7 bases and J by 5 bases, leaving 12 bases between them. The germline V gene encodes CDR1 MNHNS and CDR2 SASEGT. The CDR3 is 13 residues long. CDR3 in DNA: TGTGCCAGCACCAAAAGGGGTGATCAGCCCCAGCATTTT. Its protein is CASTKRGDQPQHF.

The sample holds a few counts of this clonotype. The V and J genes are TRBV10-3 and TRBJ2-7; tentatively, D is TRBD2 (5 bases). The ends were cut back, 5 bases at V and 1 base at J, with 9 bases in the middle. The germline CDR1 and CDR2 sequences are ENHRY and SYGVKD. The CDR3 contains 13 residues. This CDR3 reads CAISLAPSYEQYF. CDR3 nucleotides: TGTGCCATCAGTCTAGCCCCTTCCTACGAGCAGTACTTC.

This clonotype was counted ten times or more. CDR3 nucleotides: TGCAGTGCCACGGGAGGCAGGATCACCTACGAGCAGTACTTC. Its translation: CSATGGRITYEQYF. The V call is TRBV20-1, the J call TRBJ2-7; the match to TRBD2 covers 7 bases. J was trimmed by 2 bases and V by 6 bases; bases with no gene match: 10. The germline gives CDR1 DFQATT, CDR2 SNEGSKA (reference sequence). This CDR3 region has 14 residues.

This clonotype was recorded at least ten times. The genes are TRBV28 and TRBJ2-2, with 9 bases aligning to TRBD1. V lost 7 bases, J lost 4 bases, and 10 bases stayed unmatched. CDR3 length: 16 residues. CDR1 is MDHEN and CDR2 is SYDVKM in the germline V gene. CDR3 sequence reads: CASISGDRVVTGELFF. In DNA, the CDR3 is TGTGCCAGCATCTCAGGGGACAGGGTGGTCACCGGGGAGCTGTTTTTT.

This clonotype was detected ten times or more. CDR3 bases: TGTGCCAGCAGCTCCTACGTAGGCGATAACACCGGGGAGCTGTTTTTT. This translates into CASSSYVGDNTGELFF. The chain links TRBV7-3 to TRBJ2-2; D ambiguous. The CDR3 spans 16 residues. Germline V gene lookup returns CDR1 SGHTA and CDR2 FQGTGA. The V gene lost 4 bases and the J gene lost 2 bases, with 14 bases spanning the gap.

The chain combines TRBV5-1 with TRBJ1-4; tentatively, D is TRBD1 (6 bases). This CDR3 has 13 residues. Germline loops: CDR1 SGHRS, CDR2 YFSETQ. V was shortened by 0 bases and J by 11 bases, with 11 bases between the two germline ends. This CDR3 is CASSLVVQGKLFF. The CDR3, as DNA: TGCGCCAGCAGCTTGGTGGTACAGGGCAAACTGTTTTTT.

This clonotype occurred a few times. The genes are TRBV3-1 and TRBJ1-3, with 10 positions matching TRBD1. This CDR3 region has 15 residues. CDR1 is LGHDT, CDR2 YNNKEL, per germline (reference sequence). The V gene end was trimmed by 4 bases and the J gene end by 2 bases; junction bases not matched to a gene: 2. CDR3 nucleotides: TGTGCCAGCAGCCGGGACAGGGGCGCTGGAAACACCATATATTTT. This translates into CASSRDRGAGNTIYF.